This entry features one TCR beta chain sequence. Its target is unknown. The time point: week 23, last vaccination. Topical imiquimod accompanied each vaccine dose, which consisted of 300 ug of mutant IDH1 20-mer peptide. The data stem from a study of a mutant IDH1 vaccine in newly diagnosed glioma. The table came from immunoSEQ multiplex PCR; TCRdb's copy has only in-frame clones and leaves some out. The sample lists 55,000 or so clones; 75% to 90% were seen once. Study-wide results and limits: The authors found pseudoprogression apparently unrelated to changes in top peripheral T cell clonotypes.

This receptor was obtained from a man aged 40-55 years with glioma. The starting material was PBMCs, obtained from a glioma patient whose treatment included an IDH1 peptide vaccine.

The CDR3 here is CAWSRDALGYTF. The CDR3 coding sequence is TGTGCCTGGAGTAGGGACGCTCTCGGCTACACCTTC. V is TRBV30 and J is TRBJ1-2, with D possibly being TRBD1 (5 bases). From germline, CDR1 is GTSNPN and CDR2 SVGIG (reference sequence). V gave up 2 bases and J gave up 8 bases, with 12 bases separating them. The CDR3 sequence is 12 residues long.